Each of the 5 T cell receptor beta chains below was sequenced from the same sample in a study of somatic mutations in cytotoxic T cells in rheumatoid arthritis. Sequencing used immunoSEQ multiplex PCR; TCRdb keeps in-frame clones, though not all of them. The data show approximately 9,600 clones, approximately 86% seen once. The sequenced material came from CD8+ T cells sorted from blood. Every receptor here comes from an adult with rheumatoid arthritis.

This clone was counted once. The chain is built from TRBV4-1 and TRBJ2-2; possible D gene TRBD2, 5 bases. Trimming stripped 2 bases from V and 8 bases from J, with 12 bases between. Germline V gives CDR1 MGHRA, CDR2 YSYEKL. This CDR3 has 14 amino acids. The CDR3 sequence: CASSQKARGGELFF. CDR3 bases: TGCGCCAGCAGCCAAAAGGCCCGGGGAGGGGAGCTGTTTTTT.

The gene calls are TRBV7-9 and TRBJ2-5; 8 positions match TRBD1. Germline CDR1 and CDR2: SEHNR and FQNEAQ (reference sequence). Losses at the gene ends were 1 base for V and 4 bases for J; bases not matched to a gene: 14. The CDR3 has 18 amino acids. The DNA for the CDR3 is TGTGCCAGCAGCTTAGAGGCCCCTACAGGGGGACTTGGAGAGACCCAGTACTTC. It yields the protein CASSLEAPTGGLGETQYF.

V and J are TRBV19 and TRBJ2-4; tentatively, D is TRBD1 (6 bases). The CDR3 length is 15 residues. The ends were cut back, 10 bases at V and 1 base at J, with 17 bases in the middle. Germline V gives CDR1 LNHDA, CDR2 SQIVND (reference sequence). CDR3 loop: CATQGLGMAKNIQYF. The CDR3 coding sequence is TGTGCCACACAGGGTTTAGGTATGGCCAAAAACATTCAGTACTTC.

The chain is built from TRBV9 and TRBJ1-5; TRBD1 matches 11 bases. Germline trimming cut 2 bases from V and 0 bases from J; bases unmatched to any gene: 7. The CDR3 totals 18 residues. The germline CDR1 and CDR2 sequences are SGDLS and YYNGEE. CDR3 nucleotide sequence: TGTGCCAGCAGCGTCGGACAGGGGGCTTCGGATAGCAATCAGCCCCAGCATTTT. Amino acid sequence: CASSVGQGASDSNQPQHF.

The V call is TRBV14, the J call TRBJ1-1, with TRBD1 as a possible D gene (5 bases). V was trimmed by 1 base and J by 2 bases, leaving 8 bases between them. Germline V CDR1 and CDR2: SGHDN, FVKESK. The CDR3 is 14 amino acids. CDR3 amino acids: CASSQVTVNTEAFF. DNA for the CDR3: TGTGCCAGCAGCCAAGTGACAGTTAACACTGAAGCTTTCTTT.